This record looks at one T cell receptor (beta chain) sequence and its context. The antigen is unknown. The record originates from a study of beta chain features in type 1 diabetes. Study conclusions and caveats: Patients with Type 1 diabetes showed moderately but significantly shorter TCRB CDR3s in all four CD4+ subsets.

The whole isolated RNA underwent reverse transcription, so sequencing captured expressed TCRB transcripts. Sequenced naive, central memory and regulatory T cell samples produced an average of about 3.6 million reads. The assay was immunoSEQ multiplex PCR, and TCRdb's table has in-frame clones only and misses some. The data hold fewer than 500,000 clones, with more than 11% observed a single time. Each donor gave one heparinised blood draw averaging about 100 mL. The sample was naive CD4+ T cells from blood. This sequence was found in a man under 40 in good health.

The CDR3 coding sequence is TGTGCCAGCTCACCAGGGGGCGACGGCTATGGCTACACCTTC. It translates to CASSPGGDGYGYTF. The chain carries TRBV18 and TRBJ1-2; D perhaps matches TRBD1 (6 bases). Germline V gene lookup returns CDR1 KGHSH and CDR2 LQKENI. The CDR3 contains 14 residues. V was clipped by 2 bases and J by 4 bases, with 11 bases between them.